The clone carrying this T cell receptor (beta chain) has a count of ten or more. Read data end 3 residues before the CDR3 end; the end is taken from the germline J gene. This sample is part of a study of T cell clonality in common variable immunodeficiency. The CDR3 loop spans 15 amino acids. CDR1 and CDR2 (germline): ENHRY, SYGVKD. V was cut by 5 bases and J by 3 bases, with 13 bases left in between. This table comes from immunoSEQ multiplex PCR, and its TCRdb copy is limited to in-frame clones, with some not included. This repertoire holds 50,000 to 60,000 clones, and none appear only once. The clonotype originates from a person aged 18 to 75 in good health. The chain links TRBV10-3 to TRBJ1-4, with D maybe TRBD1 (6 bases). Sequencing input: peripheral blood mononuclear cells. The CDR3 region is CAISPTTGSNEKLFF. The CDR3 DNA, read in part, is TGTGCCATCAGTCCGACCACAGGGTCTAATGAAAAA.